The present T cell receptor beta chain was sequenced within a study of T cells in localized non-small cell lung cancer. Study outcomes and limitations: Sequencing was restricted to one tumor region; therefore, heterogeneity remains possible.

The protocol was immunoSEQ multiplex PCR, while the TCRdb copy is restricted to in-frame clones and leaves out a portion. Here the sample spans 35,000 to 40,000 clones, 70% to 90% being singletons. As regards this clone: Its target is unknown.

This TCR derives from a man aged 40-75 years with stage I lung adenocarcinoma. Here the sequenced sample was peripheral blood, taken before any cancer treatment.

This CDR3 reads CASSLRIGGQNTGELFF. For the CDR3, the DNA is TGTGCCAGCAGCTTGCGAATTGGGGGGCAGAACACCGGGGAGCTGTTTTTT. This chain joins TRBV5-5 and TRBJ2-2; D possibly matches TRBD1 or TRBD2 (6 bases each). Germline loops: CDR1 SGHKS, CDR2 YYEKEE (reference sequence). The length of the CDR3 is 17 residues. Trimming took off 1 base at V and 1 base at J, with 14 bases between the two ends.